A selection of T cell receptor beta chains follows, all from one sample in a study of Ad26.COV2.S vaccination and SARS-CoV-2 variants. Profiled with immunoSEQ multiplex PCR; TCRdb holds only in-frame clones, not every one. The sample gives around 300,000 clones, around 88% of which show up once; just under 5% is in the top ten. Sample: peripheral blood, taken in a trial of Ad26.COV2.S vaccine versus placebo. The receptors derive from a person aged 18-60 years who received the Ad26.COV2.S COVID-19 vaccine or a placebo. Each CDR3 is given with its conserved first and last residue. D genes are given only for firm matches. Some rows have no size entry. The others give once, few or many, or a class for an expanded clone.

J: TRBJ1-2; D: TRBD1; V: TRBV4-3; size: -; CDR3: CASSQDPLSHGQGEGYTF; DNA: TGCGCCAGCAGCCAAGACCCCTTATCCCACGGACAGGGTGAAGGCTACACCTTC
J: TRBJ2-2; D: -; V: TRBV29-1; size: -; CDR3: CSAGELDTGELFF; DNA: TGCAGCGCGGGGGAATTAGATACCGGGGAGCTGTTTTTT
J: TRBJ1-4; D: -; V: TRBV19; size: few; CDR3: CASNQREKLFF; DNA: TGTGCCAGCAACCAGAGGGAAAAACTGTTTTTT
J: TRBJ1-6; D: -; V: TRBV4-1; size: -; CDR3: CASSQEERNNSPLHF; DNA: TGCGCCAGCAGCCAAGAAGAGCGGAATAATTCACCCCTCCACTTT
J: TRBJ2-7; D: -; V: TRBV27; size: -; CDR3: CASSLVGVFVYEQYF; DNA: TGTGCCAGCAGCCTGGTGGGAGTTTTTGTCTACGAGCAGTACTTC
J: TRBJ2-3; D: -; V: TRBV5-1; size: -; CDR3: CASSLAQGTDTQYF; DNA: TGCGCCAGCAGCTTGGCCCAAGGCACAGATACGCAGTATTTT
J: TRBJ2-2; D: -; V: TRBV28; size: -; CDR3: CASSPPERELFF; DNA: TGTGCCAGCAGCCCTCCCGAGCGGGAGCTGTTTTTT
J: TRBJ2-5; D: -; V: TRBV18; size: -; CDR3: CASSPAGQQQETQYF; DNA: TGTGCCAGCTCGCCTGCGGGACAGCAACAAGAGACCCAGTACTTC
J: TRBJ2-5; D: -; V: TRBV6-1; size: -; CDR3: CASSDTLQETQYF; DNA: TGTGCCAGCAGTGACACCCTACAAGAGACCCAGTACTTC
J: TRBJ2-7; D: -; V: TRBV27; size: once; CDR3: CASSLVGNSYEQYF; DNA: TGTGCCAGCAGTTTGGTGGGAAACTCCTACGAGCAGTACTTC
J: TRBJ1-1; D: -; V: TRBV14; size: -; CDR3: CASSQGARYRPMNTEAFF; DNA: TGTGCCAGCAGCCAAGGGGCAAGATACAGGCCTATGAACACTGAAGCTTTCTTT
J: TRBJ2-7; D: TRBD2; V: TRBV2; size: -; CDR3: CASSLGGIDEQYF; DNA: TGTGCCAGCAGTCTCGGGGGGATCGACGAGCAGTACTTC
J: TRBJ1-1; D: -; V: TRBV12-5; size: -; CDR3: CASGPGTPLEAFF; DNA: TGTGCTAGTGGTCCGGGGACCCCCCTTGAAGCTTTCTTT
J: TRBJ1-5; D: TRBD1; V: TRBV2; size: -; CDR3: CASSRRQGQYQPQHF; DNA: TGTGCCAGCAGTCGCCGACAGGGTCAGTATCAGCCCCAGCATTTT
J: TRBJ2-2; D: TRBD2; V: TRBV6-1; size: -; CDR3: CASRERAGGNTGELFF; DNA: TGTGCCAGCAGGGAACGGGCGGGAGGTAACACCGGGGAGCTGTTTTTT
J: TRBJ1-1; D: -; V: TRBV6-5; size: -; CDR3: CASSSQGGDTEAFF; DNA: TGTGCCAGCAGTTCTCAGGGTGGAGACACTGAAGCTTTCTTT
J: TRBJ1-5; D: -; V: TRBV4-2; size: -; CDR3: CASSQETDSNQPQHF; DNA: TGTGCCAGCAGCCAAGAGACAGATAGCAATCAGCCCCAGCATTTT
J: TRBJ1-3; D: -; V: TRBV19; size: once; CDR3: CASNRGNSGNTIYF; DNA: TGTGCCAGTAACCGGGGAAACTCTGGAAACACCATATATTTT
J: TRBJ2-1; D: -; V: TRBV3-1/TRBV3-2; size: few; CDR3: CASSQEGGRDEQFF; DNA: TGTGCCAGCAGCCAAGAAGGTGGAAGAGATGAGCAGTTCTTC
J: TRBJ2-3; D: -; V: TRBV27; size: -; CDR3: CASSDGGPTDTQYF; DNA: TGTGCCAGCAGTGACGGGGGACCCACAGATACGCAGTATTTT
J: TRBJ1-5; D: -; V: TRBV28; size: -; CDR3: CASSPRPTAAILPQHF; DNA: TGTGCCAGCAGTCCTCGACCGACAGCTGCAATTCTGCCCCAGCATTTT
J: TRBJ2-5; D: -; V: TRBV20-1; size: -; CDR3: CSGTIQETQYF; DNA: TGCAGTGGGACTATCCAAGAGACCCAGTACTTC
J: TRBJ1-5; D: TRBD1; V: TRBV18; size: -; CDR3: CASSDGTGNQPQHF; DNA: TGTGCCAGCTCAGACGGGACAGGGAATCAGCCCCAGCATTTT
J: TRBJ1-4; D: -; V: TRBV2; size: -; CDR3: CASSDLGTNEKLFF; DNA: TGTGCCAGCAGTGACCTGGGTACTAATGAAAAACTGTTTTTT
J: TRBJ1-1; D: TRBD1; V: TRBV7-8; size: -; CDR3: CASSFPTGTANTEAFF; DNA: TGTGCCAGCAGCTTCCCGACCGGGACAGCGAACACTGAAGCTTTCTTT
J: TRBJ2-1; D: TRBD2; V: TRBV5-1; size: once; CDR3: CASSLGGLAGYNEQFF; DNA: TGCGCCAGCAGCTTGGGGGGACTAGCGGGGTACAATGAGCAGTTCTTC
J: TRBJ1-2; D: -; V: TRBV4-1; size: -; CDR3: CASSQERPENYGYTF; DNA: TGCGCCAGCAGCCAAGAACGGCCGGAGAACTATGGCTACACCTTC
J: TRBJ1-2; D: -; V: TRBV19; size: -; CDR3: CASSFGGRSYGYTF; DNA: TGTGCCAGTAGTTTTGGGGGCCGGAGCTATGGCTACACCTTC
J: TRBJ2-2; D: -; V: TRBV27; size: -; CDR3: CASSYFDSGGTGELFF; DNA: TGTGCCAGCAGTTATTTCGACTCGGGTGGGACCGGGGAGCTGTTTTTT
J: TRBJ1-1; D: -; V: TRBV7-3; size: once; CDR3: CASSRGQNTEAFF; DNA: TGTGCCAGCAGCCGGGGACAGAACACTGAAGCTTTCTTT
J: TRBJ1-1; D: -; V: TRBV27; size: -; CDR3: CASSRGPEAFF; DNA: TGTGCCAGCAGCCGTGGGCCTGAAGCTTTCTTT
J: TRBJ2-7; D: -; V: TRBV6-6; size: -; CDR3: CASSYSKQGGRLEQYF; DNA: TGTGCCAGCAGTTACTCGAAGCAGGGGGGCCGCCTCGAGCAGTACTTC
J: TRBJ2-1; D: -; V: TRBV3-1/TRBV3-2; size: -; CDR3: CASSQEPGHNEQFF; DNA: TGTGCCAGCAGCCAAGAGCCCGGCCACAATGAGCAGTTCTTC
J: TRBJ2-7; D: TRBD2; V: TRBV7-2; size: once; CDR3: CASSLSSGSSYEQYF; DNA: TGTGCCAGCAGCTTATCAAGCGGGAGTTCCTACGAGCAGTACTTC
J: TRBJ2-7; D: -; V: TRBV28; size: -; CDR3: CASSSRDQTLFYEQYF; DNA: TGTGCCAGCAGTTCCCGGGACCAAACATTATTCTACGAGCAGTACTTC
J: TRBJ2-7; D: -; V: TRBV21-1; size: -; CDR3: CASSKGWRLGQAKCYEQYF; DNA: TGTGCCAGCAGCAAAGGGTGGCGGCTGGGACAGGCGAAATGCTACGAGCAGTACTTC